These T cell receptor beta chains were read from a single sample in a study of blood T cell repertoires in COVID-19. TCRdb keeps only in-frame clones here, not all; method: immunoSEQ multiplex PCR. The sample includes roughly 260,000 clones, about 90% of them seen just once. What was sequenced was PBMCs or T cells enriched from blood (not recorded which). The receptors were sampled from a woman in her late teens or twenties who had recovered from COVID-19. CDR3s include the opening cysteine and the closing phenylalanine or tryptophan. A D gene is named only where the DNA matches it firmly. Only part of the rows carry a size: once, few, many, or a class if the clone is expanded.

clone size | D gene | J gene | V gene | CDR3 DNA | CDR3 protein
once | TRBD1 | TRBJ2-5 | TRBV28 | TGTGCCAGCAGGGCCGGGACAGGGGGCCAGGAGACCCAGTACTTC | CASRAGTGGQETQYF
. | . | TRBJ1-6 | TRBV3-1/TRBV3-2 | TGTGCCAGCAGCCTGGGACTGCAGAATTCACCCCTCCACTTT | CASSLGLQNSPLHF
. | . | TRBJ2-3 | TRBV11-2 | TGTGCCAGCAGCCTCACGGGAGATACGCAGTATTTT | CASSLTGDTQYF
. | TRBD2 | TRBJ2-5 | TRBV7-9 | TGTGCCAGCAGCTTACTGGGGGGGTCCCAAGAGACCCAGTACTTC | CASSLLGGSQETQYF
. | . | TRBJ1-1 | TRBV19 | TGTGCCAGTAGTCCCAGGACAGACCCAGGCAGGGCTTTCTTT | CASSPRTDPGRAFF
. | . | TRBJ1-2 | TRBV7-9 | TGTGCCAGCAGCTTTGAGGCAGGGAGGGACTATGGCTACACCTTC | CASSFEAGRDYGYTF
. | TRBD1 | TRBJ1-6 | TRBV16 | TGTGCCAGCAGCTTTCTCGGGACAGGGGGGTCACCCCTCCACTTT | CASSFLGTGGSPLHF
. | . | TRBJ2-1 | TRBV28 | TGTGCCAGCAAGGGGGTTAGCGAGATCTACAATGAGCAGTTCTTC | CASKGVSEIYNEQFF
. | TRBD1 | TRBJ1-1 | TRBV27 | TGTGCCAGCAGTGGAGGGGGCATGAACACTGAAGCTTTCTTT | CASSGGGMNTEAFF
. | . | TRBJ1-2 | TRBV2 | TGTGCCAGCAGTGAAAACGGGGAGTGGGGCTACACCTTC | CASSENGEWGYTF
. | . | TRBJ2-2 | TRBV6-2/TRBV6-3 | TGTGCCAGCAGCCGCAGCGCCGGGGAGCTGTTTTTT | CASSRSAGELFF
. | TRBD1 | TRBJ1-6 | TRBV27 | TGTGCCAGCAGTCCAAGGACAGGGCAGGCCCTCCACTTT | CASSPRTGQALHF
. | TRBD2 | TRBJ2-1 | TRBV3-1/TRBV3-2 | TGTGCCAGCAGTCAAGAACGGGGGGTCTCCTACAATGAGCAGTTCTTC | CASSQERGVSYNEQFF
. | . | TRBJ2-1 | TRBV19 | TGTGCCAGTAGTATTAATTGGGGGTGGAGGAGGGAACTGCAGCCATACAATGAGCAGTTCTTC | CASSINWGWRRELQPYNEQFF
. | . | TRBJ1-5 | TRBV7-5 | TGTGCCAGAAGCTCTTCGGGGAGACGCAATCAGCCCCAGCATTTT | CARSSSGRRNQPQHF
. | TRBD1 | TRBJ1-4 | TRBV7-2 | TGTGCCAGCAGCACGGGACAGGTTAGCGAAAAACTGTTTTTT | CASSTGQVSEKLFF
. | . | TRBJ2-7 | TRBV10-3 | TGTGCCATCAGTCAACCTACAGGGTCCTACGAGCAGTACTTC | CAISQPTGSYEQYF
. | . | TRBJ2-1 | TRBV18 | TGTGCCAGCTCACGGAACAGGGACAATGAGCAGTTCTTC | CASSRNRDNEQFF
. | . | TRBJ1-5 | TRBV18 | TGTGCCAGTGGACAGAATAGCAATCAGCCCCAGCATTTT | CASGQNSNQPQHF
. | TRBD1 | TRBJ2-7 | TRBV6-5 | TGTGCCAGCAGGGGGGACAGGGGAGGCTACGAGCAGTACTTC | CASRGDRGGYEQYF
. | TRBD1 | TRBJ1-1 | TRBV29-1 | TGCAGCGTGGGGACAGGGGTGGGAGCTTTCTTT | CSVGTGVGAFF
. | TRBD1 | TRBJ2-1 | TRBV6-1 | TGTGCCAGCAGTGAAGGACAGGGGTCTAACAATGAGCAGTTCTTC | CASSEGQGSNNEQFF
. | . | TRBJ2-1 | TRBV11-3 | TGTGCCAGCAGCTTAGGGGGCACGGCCTACAATGAGCAGTTCTTC | CASSLGGTAYNEQFF
once | TRBD2 | TRBJ2-1 | TRBV29-1 | TGCAGCGTTGACGAGGGAGGACTAGCGGGGGGGAGTGAGCAGTTCTTC | CSVDEGGLAGGSEQFF
. | TRBD2 | TRBJ2-1 | TRBV5-6 | TGTGCCAGCACCCCGTTCGGGAGGGAGAATGAGCAGTTCTTC | CASTPFGRENEQFF
. | . | TRBJ2-3 | TRBV19 | TGTGCCAGTAGACGTACATGGGGGGGGGCAGTAGATACGCAGTATTTT | CASRRTWGGAVDTQYF
few | TRBD1 | TRBJ1-2 | TRBV6-5 | TGTGCCAGCAGTTACTCGGGACAGGGCGGCTACACCTTC | CASSYSGQGGYTF
. | . | TRBJ2-1 | TRBV9 | TGTGCCAGCAGCGTAGAGACAACCAGTAGTGAGCAGTTCTTC | CASSVETTSSEQFF
. | . | TRBJ2-7 | TRBV6-1 | TGTGCCAGCAGTGAAGCGGGGCCTTCCTACGAGCAGTACTTC | CASSEAGPSYEQYF
. | TRBD2 | TRBJ2-7 | TRBV29-1 | TGCAGCGTTGGGGCGGCTAGCGGTTACGAGCAGTACTTC | CSVGAASGYEQYF
. | TRBD2 | TRBJ2-5 | TRBV13 | TGTGCCAGCAGCTCACCGGGACTAGCGGGAATGGGGCAAGAGACCCAGTACTTC | CASSSPGLAGMGQETQYF
. | . | TRBJ2-3 | TRBV4-1 | TGCGCCAGCAGCCAAGATCAGAGCGGTACAGATACGCAGTATTTT | CASSQDQSGTDTQYF
. | TRBD2 | TRBJ2-1 | TRBV5-1 | TGCGCCAGCAGCTTGGAGGCTAGCGGGAGGACAGGTGAGCAGTTCTTC | CASSLEASGRTGEQFF
. | TRBD1 | TRBJ2-7 | TRBV3-1/TRBV3-2 | TGTGCCAGCAGCCTAGGACAGGGCGGGTACGAGCAGTACTTC | CASSLGQGGYEQYF
. | . | TRBJ1-2 | TRBV7-9 | TGTGCCAGCAGCTTCGGAGGAAGCGGAGGCGGCGGCACCTTC | CASSFGGSGGGGTF
. | TRBD2 | TRBJ2-2 | TRBV9 | TGTGCCAGCAGCGTAGGGGTAGCGGGGGCGAACACCGGGGAGCTGTTTTTT | CASSVGVAGANTGELFF
once | TRBD2 | TRBJ2-7 | TRBV10-1 | TGCGCCAGCAGTGATCCCGGGACGGGGGGCTACGAGCAGTACTTC | CASSDPGTGGYEQYF
. | . | TRBJ2-3 | TRBV27 | TGTGCCAGCAGTTTAGCAGGCACAGATACGCAGTATTTT | CASSLAGTDTQYF
. | TRBD2 | TRBJ2-2 | TRBV18 | TGTGCCAGCTCACCACCGGGAGGGTATACCGGGGAGCTGTTTTTT | CASSPPGGYTGELFF
. | . | TRBJ1-6 | TRBV7-9 | TGTGCCAGCAGCCATAATGCGAGGGCCCTCCTCCACTTT | CASSHNARALLHF
once | . | TRBJ1-5 | TRBV10-2 | TGCGCCAGCAGTGAGTCCTGGGAGAGCAATCAGCCCCAGCATTTT | CASSESWESNQPQHF